Listed below are T cell receptor beta chains from one sample, sequenced in a study of glioma-infiltrating T cells after dendritic cell vaccination. Libraries were prepared by immunoSEQ multiplex PCR; TCRdb keeps only in-frame clonotypes and omits some of them. The sample comprises about 64,000 clones, roughly nine tenths of which are singletons, and roughly 10% rests with the top ten. This specimen consisted of blood, obtained after dendritic cell vaccination. The receptors come from a human donor with glioblastoma. Each CDR3 is given with its conserved first and last residue. D genes are given only for firm matches. Size values are once, few and many counts, or a class for expanded clones, and some rows have none.

clone_size: once
d_call: NA
j_call: TRBJ2-2
v_call: TRBV29-1
cdr3_nt: TGCAGCGTTGAAGATCTTCGGGGACACGTCACCGGGGAGCTGTTTTTT
cdr3_aa: CSVEDLRGHVTGELFF

clone_size: NA
d_call: NA
j_call: TRBJ2-7
v_call: TRBV7-9
cdr3_nt: TGTGCCAGCGGTCTTAGCGGCCCCTACGAGCAGTACTTC
cdr3_aa: CASGLSGPYEQYF

clone_size: NA
d_call: NA
j_call: TRBJ1-2
v_call: TRBV6-6
cdr3_nt: TGTGCCAGCAGTTACTCGTATGAGGAAAACACCTTC
cdr3_aa: CASSYSYEENTF

clone_size: NA
d_call: TRBD2
j_call: TRBJ2-7
v_call: TRBV7-8
cdr3_nt: TGTGCCAGCACTCCAGTTTGGCTGGGACTAGCCTACGAGCAGTACTTC
cdr3_aa: CASTPVWLGLAYEQYF

clone_size: NA
d_call: TRBD1
j_call: TRBJ1-6
v_call: TRBV2
cdr3_nt: TGTGAATCAAGGGCGGACAGGGGAGGTTCACCCCTCCACTTT
cdr3_aa: CESRADRGGSPLHF

clone_size: NA
d_call: TRBD2
j_call: TRBJ2-3
v_call: TRBV9
cdr3_nt: TGTGCCAGCAGCGTAGCGACTAGCGGGAGGGCTAAGTTGGTGGATACGCAGTATTTT
cdr3_aa: CASSVATSGRAKLVDTQYF

clone_size: NA
d_call: NA
j_call: TRBJ2-2
v_call: TRBV27
cdr3_nt: TGTGCCAGCAGTTCACTAGCCGGGGAGCTGTTTTTT
cdr3_aa: CASSSLAGELFF

clone_size: once
d_call: TRBD1
j_call: TRBJ2-1
v_call: TRBV18
cdr3_nt: TGTGCCAGCTCACCCGGGACAGGGAAGGACAAGCAGTTCTTC
cdr3_aa: CASSPGTGKDKQFF

clone_size: NA
d_call: NA
j_call: TRBJ1-5
v_call: TRBV5-1
cdr3_nt: TGCGCCAGCAGCCTGGCAGGGAACAATCAGCCCCAGCATTTT
cdr3_aa: CASSLAGNNQPQHF

clone_size: NA
d_call: TRBD2
j_call: TRBJ2-3
v_call: TRBV19
cdr3_nt: TGTGCCAGTACCCAAGGCGGGGGGATCACAGATACGCAGTATTTT
cdr3_aa: CASTQGGGITDTQYF

clone_size: once
d_call: NA
j_call: TRBJ1-2
v_call: TRBV25-1
cdr3_nt: TGTGCCAGCAGTGACAGGGGATCCCCTAACTATGGCTACACCTTC
cdr3_aa: CASSDRGSPNYGYTF

clone_size: NA
d_call: TRBD1
j_call: TRBJ2-7
v_call: TRBV9
cdr3_nt: TGTGCCAGCAGCGCGGACAGGGTCAAAGAGCAGTACTTC
cdr3_aa: CASSADRVKEQYF

clone_size: NA
d_call: NA
j_call: TRBJ1-4
v_call: TRBV6-6
cdr3_nt: TGTGCCAGCAGTCAACAGGGAGAAAATGAAAAACTGTTTTTT
cdr3_aa: CASSQQGENEKLFF

clone_size: NA
d_call: NA
j_call: TRBJ1-3
v_call: TRBV5-1
cdr3_nt: TGCGCCAGCCGTACGCGTGAAGGAAACACCATATATTTT
cdr3_aa: CASRTREGNTIYF

clone_size: few
d_call: TRBD2
j_call: TRBJ2-7
v_call: TRBV6-5
cdr3_nt: TGTGCCAGCCTTGCGGGGGGGTCCAACTACGAGCAGTACTTC
cdr3_aa: CASLAGGSNYEQYF

clone_size: NA
d_call: NA
j_call: TRBJ2-3
v_call: TRBV10-3
cdr3_nt: TGTGCCATCAGTGCCCGCCGAGGGGATACGCAGTATTTT
cdr3_aa: CAISARRGDTQYF

clone_size: NA
d_call: NA
j_call: TRBJ1-1
v_call: TRBV20-1
cdr3_nt: TGCAGTGTATTCCAGGGGACTGAAGCTTTCTTT
cdr3_aa: CSVFQGTEAFF

clone_size: NA
d_call: NA
j_call: TRBJ1-1
v_call: TRBV7-2
cdr3_nt: TGTGCCAGCAGTCCTGGGGCGACTGAAGCTTTCTTT
cdr3_aa: CASSPGATEAFF

clone_size: NA
d_call: TRBD2
j_call: TRBJ2-2
v_call: TRBV6-1
cdr3_nt: TGTGCCAGCATAGTAGCGGGAGCAACCGGGGAGCTGTTTTTT
cdr3_aa: CASIVAGATGELFF

clone_size: NA
d_call: NA
j_call: TRBJ2-1
v_call: TRBV20-1
cdr3_nt: TGCAGTGCTTATTACAATGAGCAGTTCTTC
cdr3_aa: CSAYYNEQFF